The rows below give T cell receptor beta chains drawn from one sample of a study of blood T cell repertoires in COVID-19. Libraries were prepared by immunoSEQ multiplex PCR; TCRdb keeps only in-frame clonotypes and omits some of them. Of 150,000 to 200,000 clones detected, roughly 80% appear once; the ten largest clones hold 17%. Sequencing was carried out using peripheral blood. Receptors were obtained from a man aged 55 to 69 with active or convalescent COVID-19. The CDR3 runs from the conserved cysteine through the conserved F or W. Each record gives: CDR3 length, D gene, V gene, clone size, J gene, CDR3 protein, CDR3 DNA. A D gene is named only where the DNA matches it firmly. Clone size is stated in some rows and not others, as once, few, many or a class when expanded.

cdr3_length: 14
d_call: TRBD2
v_call: TRBV29-1
clone_size: once
j_call: TRBJ2-7
cdr3_aa: CSVELASGYYEQYF
cdr3_nt: TGCAGCGTTGAATTGGCTAGCGGGTACTACGAGCAGTACTTC

cdr3_length: 13
d_call: -
v_call: TRBV12-3/TRBV12-4
clone_size: -
j_call: TRBJ1-1
cdr3_aa: CASSVDSNTEAFF
cdr3_nt: TGTGCCAGCAGTGTGGACAGTAACACTGAAGCTTTCTTT

cdr3_length: 15
d_call: -
v_call: TRBV27
clone_size: -
j_call: TRBJ2-1
cdr3_aa: CASRSIASAYNEQFF
cdr3_nt: TGTGCCAGCAGGTCCATAGCGAGTGCCTACAATGAGCAGTTCTTC

cdr3_length: 15
d_call: -
v_call: TRBV3-1/TRBV3-2
clone_size: -
j_call: TRBJ2-3
cdr3_aa: CASSQVGASTDTQYF
cdr3_nt: TGTGCCAGCAGCCAAGTCGGAGCGAGCACAGATACGCAGTATTTT

cdr3_length: 19
d_call: TRBD1
v_call: TRBV29-1
clone_size: -
j_call: TRBJ2-2
cdr3_aa: CSAAILGQGALLNTGELFF
cdr3_nt: TGCAGCGCCGCCATATTGGGACAGGGGGCACTTCTGAACACCGGGGAGCTGTTTTTT

cdr3_length: 13
d_call: TRBD1
v_call: TRBV28
clone_size: -
j_call: TRBJ1-2
cdr3_aa: CASSFRTGYGYTF
cdr3_nt: TGTGCCAGCAGTTTTAGGACAGGGTATGGCTACACCTTC

cdr3_length: 16
d_call: TRBD1
v_call: TRBV18
clone_size: -
j_call: TRBJ1-1
cdr3_aa: CASSQIRQGADTEAFF
cdr3_nt: TGTGCCAGCTCACAAATCAGACAGGGGGCCGACACTGAAGCTTTCTTT

cdr3_length: 14
d_call: TRBD1
v_call: TRBV7-2
clone_size: -
j_call: TRBJ1-1
cdr3_aa: CASSRDRVSTEAFF
cdr3_nt: TGTGCCAGCAGCCGGGACAGGGTGTCCACTGAAGCTTTCTTT

cdr3_length: 14
d_call: TRBD1
v_call: TRBV19
clone_size: -
j_call: TRBJ2-7
cdr3_aa: CASSGTGGIYEQYF
cdr3_nt: TGTGCCAGTAGCGGGACAGGGGGGATCTACGAGCAGTACTTC

cdr3_length: 14
d_call: TRBD1
v_call: TRBV2
clone_size: few
j_call: TRBJ1-6
cdr3_aa: CASSVGTGASPLHF
cdr3_nt: TGTGCCAGCAGTGTGGGGACAGGGGCTTCACCCCTCCACTTT

cdr3_length: 15
d_call: TRBD1
v_call: TRBV28
clone_size: -
j_call: TRBJ1-5
cdr3_aa: CASSSPGTGNQPQHF
cdr3_nt: TGTGCCAGCAGTTCCCCCGGGACAGGTAATCAGCCCCAGCATTTT

cdr3_length: 15
d_call: -
v_call: TRBV4-1
clone_size: -
j_call: TRBJ2-3
cdr3_aa: CASSYDGISTDTQYF
cdr3_nt: TGCGCCAGCAGCTATGACGGGATTAGCACAGATACGCAGTATTTT

cdr3_length: 16
d_call: -
v_call: TRBV19
clone_size: -
j_call: TRBJ2-7
cdr3_aa: CASSSGDFLMGYEQYF
cdr3_nt: TGTGCCAGTAGTTCCGGGGACTTCTTAATGGGCTACGAGCAGTACTTC